Following are 26 T cell receptor beta chains from one sample sequenced in a study of T cells after yellow fever vaccination (dated 2019 in TCRdb). The sample's treatment or condition label, in plain terms: live attenuated yellow fever vaccine strain. Library generation was performed with 5' RACE. TCRdb records Illumina NovaSeq 6000 as the sequencer. Starting from the raw public reads, TCRdb applied fastp trimming at Q25, assembled clones with MiXCR and retained in-frame beta chains. Each CDR3 protein appears once, grouped with its most common genes and DNA. This sample has hundreds of thousands of distinct CDR3 sequences in its table, and over 15% of those were observed once. In total, the top ten clones hold around 17% of the sample. Sequencing used PBMCs, obtained before the yellow fever booster vaccination. All receptors come from a man between 18 and 29 years old who received the YFV17D yellow fever vaccine.

The V call is TRBV12-3 or TRBV12-4, the J call TRBJ2-1, with D unclear. Trimming shortened V by 2 bases and J by 7 bases, and 12 bases separated the two germline ends. CDR3 length equals 14 residues. The CDR3 protein is CASSLTRQENEQFF. As DNA, the CDR3 is TGTGCCAGCAGTTTAACCCGCCAGGAGAATGAGCAGTTCTTC.

This clonotype was picked up a small number of times. This chain uses TRBV12-3 or TRBV12-4 with TRBJ1-1, with D unresolved. V was trimmed by 2 bases and J by 5 bases, leaving 9 bases between them. This CDR3 comprises 13 residues. The CDR3 here is CASSLQLGTEAFF. In nucleotides, the CDR3 is TGTGCCAGCAGTTTACAGCTAGGTACTGAAGCTTTCTTT.

V and J are TRBV28 and TRBJ2-1, with TRBD2 matching over 10 bases. The V and J ends lost 5 bases and 5 bases, in that order; junction bases with no gene match: 3. Germline V gene lookup returns CDR1 MDHEN and CDR2 SYDVKM. This CDR3 is built from 14 residues. The CDR3 DNA reads TGTGCCAGCAGTAGCGGGGGGGCCCACAATGAGCAGTTCTTC. Residues: CASSSGGAHNEQFF.

DNA of the CDR3: TGTGCCAGCAGCGAAGGAATCCTAGCCAAAAACATTCAGTACTTC. Translating gives CASSEGILAKNIQYF. The chain employs TRBV9 and TRBJ2-4; D gene ambiguous. The CDR3 has 15 amino acids. Germline loops: CDR1 SGDLS, CDR2 YYNGEE. V was shortened by 3 bases and J by 0 bases, with 10 bases between the two germline ends.

CDR3 loop: CASADVDSYTDTQYF. In DNA, the CDR3 is TGCGCCAGCGCGGACGTAGACTCCTATACAGATACGCAGTATTTT. This chain joins TRBV5-1 and TRBJ2-3; D is ambiguous. The CDR3 covers 15 residues. Between the trimmed V and J ends, which lost 7 bases and 3 bases, there was a span of 18 bases. Germline V gene sequence: CDR1 SGHRS, CDR2 YFSETQ. Using reference TRBV5-1 and TRBJ2-3 for the parts outside the CDR3, the full variable domain is KAGVTQTPRYLIKTRGQQVTLSCSPISGHRSVSWYQQTPGQGLQFLFEYFSETQRNKGNFPGRFSGRQFSNSRSEMNVSTLELGDSALYLCASADVDSYTDTQYFGPGTRLTVL.

This rearrangement joins TRBV5-1 to TRBJ1-4; tentative D call: TRBD1 (5 bases). This CDR3 is 14 amino acids long. Germline CDR1 and CDR2: SGHRS and YFSETQ. Trimming removed 7 bases at V and 7 bases at J, with 17 bases between. The CDR3 sequence is CASHVGGTSEKLFF. In DNA form, the CDR3 reads TGCGCCAGCCACGTCGGGGGTACGAGTGAAAAACTGTTTTTT.

The rearrangement uses TRBV5-1 and TRBJ2-2; 9 bases agree with TRBD1. The length of the CDR3 is 16 residues. V dropped 4 bases and J dropped 5; count of bases not matched to a gene: 9. Germline CDR1 SGHRS, CDR2 YFSETQ. For the CDR3, the DNA is TGCGCCAGCAGCGGCCGGGACAGGGTGGATACCGGGGAGCTGTTTTTT. This encodes CASSGRDRVDTGELFF.

The chain carries TRBV5-1 and TRBJ2-7; 7 nucleotides match TRBD2. Trimming cost V 4 bases and J 4 bases; bases outside gene matches: 8. The germline V gene has CDR1 SGHRS and CDR2 YFSETQ. This CDR3 contains 14 residues. Written as DNA, the CDR3 is TGCGCCAGCAGCCCGGACGGGGGGATTTACGAGCAGTACTTC. Translated: CASSPDGGIYEQYF.

In its sample, this clonotype was seen many times. The chain uses TRBV7-2 and TRBJ2-3; D is unclear. Germline lookup yields CDR1 SGHTA and CDR2 FQGNSA. The CDR3 spans 12 residues. V dropped 6 bases and J dropped 4 bases, with 8 bases sitting between them. CDR3 nucleotides: TGTGCCAGCAGGCCTCAAGCAGATACGCAGTATTTT. Translating it yields CASRPQADTQYF.

The chain employs TRBV10-3 and TRBJ2-3; D not certain. V was clipped by 8 bases and J by 0 bases, with 6 bases between them. The CDR3 runs to 12 residues. Germline lookup yields CDR1 ENHRY and CDR2 SYGVKD. The CDR3 here is CAIGTSTDTQYF. DNA for the CDR3: TGTGCCATCGGCACTAGCACAGATACGCAGTATTTT.

The CDR3 bases are TGTGCCAGCTCACCGGGGGGTAGCTCCTACGAGCAGTACGTC. This codes for CASSPGGSSYEQYV. This chain uses TRBV18 with TRBJ2-7; D may be TRBD2 (6 bases). The CDR3 sequence is 14 residues long. Germline V CDR1 and CDR2: KGHSH, LQKENI. V gave up 3 bases and J gave up 0 bases, with 9 bases separating them.

CDR3 protein: CASRGTIGEQFF. The DNA of the CDR3 is TGTGCCAGCAGGGGGACTATAGGGGAGCAGTTCTTC. The rearrangement joins TRBV7-8 to TRBJ2-1, with 7 nucleotides matching TRBD2. There are 12 residues in the CDR3. V was clipped by 6 bases and J by 10 bases; unmatched bases: 6. CDR1 and CDR2 (germline): SGHVS, FQNEAQ. The full variable domain, in which reference TRBV7-8 and TRBJ2-1 provide the parts outside the CDR3, is GAGVSQSPRYKVAKRGQDVALRCDPISGHVSLFWYQQALGQGPEFLTYFQNEAQLDKSGLPSDRFFAERPEGSVSTLKIQRTQQEDSAVYLCASRGTIGEQFFGPGTRLTVL.

This clonotype was counted only a few times. The chain employs TRBV6-6 and TRBJ2-7, with D hard to call. V was trimmed by 0 bases and J by 3 bases, leaving 3 bases between them. The germline V gene encodes CDR1 MNHNY and CDR2 SVGAGI (reference sequence). The length of the CDR3 is 12 residues. The CDR3 bases are TGTGCCAGCAGTTACTCCAACTACGAGCAGTACGTC. Encoded protein: CASSYSNYEQYV.

The chain has TRBV2 and TRBJ2-5; D unclear. Trimming stripped 3 bases from V and 5 bases from J, with 13 bases between. The CDR3 loop spans 14 amino acids. Germline V gene lookup returns CDR1 SNHLY and CDR2 FYNNEI. The CDR3 protein is CASSEVVPKETQYF. The CDR3 DNA is TGTGCCAGCAGTGAGGTAGTCCCCAAGGAGACCCAGTACTTC.

The chain is built from TRBV5-1 and TRBJ1-2; D possibly corresponds to TRBD1 (6 bases). Germline assignment: CDR1 SGHRS and CDR2 YFSETQ. The germline V and J ends were trimmed by 4 bases and 4 bases, with 11 bases remaining between them. This CDR3 comprises 13 residues. The CDR3 DNA is TGCGCCAGCAGCAGGACAGACTCCTATGGCTACACCTTC. Translated: CASSRTDSYGYTF.

A few counts support this clonotype. The chain recombines TRBV5-1 with TRBJ2-5; 10 positions match TRBD1. Germline assignment: CDR1 SGHRS and CDR2 YFSETQ. The V gene end was trimmed by 3 bases and the J gene end by 3 bases; junction bases not matched to a gene: 8. CDR3 length equals 16 residues. The CDR3 sequence: CASSSRQGAFKETQYF. The CDR3 DNA reads as TGCGCCAGCAGCTCCCGACAGGGGGCCTTTAAAGAGACCCAGTACTTC.

This clonotype has a count of ten or more. The chain uses TRBV20-1 and TRBJ1-5; D gene ambiguous. Trimming left V 3 bases short and J 4 bases short, with 7 bases between. Looked up from germline, CDR1 is DFQATT and CDR2 is SNEGSKA (reference sequence). This CDR3 comprises 12 residues. CDR3 DNA sequence: TGCAGTGCTAGGGACGGAAATCAGCCCCAGCATTTT. It encodes CSARDGNQPQHF.

The rearrangement joins TRBV12-3 or TRBV12-4 to TRBJ2-2; D gene uncertain. CDR3 length: 15 amino acids. With 4 bases removed from V and 5 bases from J, the gap between germline ends came to 14 bases. In DNA, the CDR3 is TGTGCCAGCAGTTCTGGTCTGCCCAGGACCGGGGAGCTGTTTTTT. Protein product: CASSSGLPRTGELFF.

The chain combines TRBV7-6 with TRBJ2-1; 7 bases are a match to TRBD1. The CDR3 consists of 15 residues. Germline CDR1 and CDR2: SGHVS and FNYEAQ. Trimming took 1 base from V and 5 from J; bases not matched to a gene: 5. The CDR3 nucleotides read TGTGCCAGCAGCTTAGGACCGGGACAGCACAATGAGCAGTTCTTC. It encodes CASSLGPGQHNEQFF.

This clonotype was observed a handful of times. This chain uses TRBV29-1 with TRBJ2-4, with D maybe TRBD1 (6 bases). The V gene's germline CDR1 is SQVTM and CDR2 ANQGSEA. Trimming removed 7 bases from V and 5 bases from J, with 9 bases in between. The CDR3 covers 11 residues. For the CDR3, the DNA is TGCAGCGGAAGGACAGAAAACATTCAGTACTTC. The encoded protein is CSGRTENIQYF.

This clonotype was observed many times. V usage is TRBV4-3 and J usage is TRBJ1-1, with D possibly being TRBD1 (5 bases). CDR3 length: 15 residues. The germline V and J ends were trimmed by 0 bases and 5 bases, with 13 bases remaining between them. Germline lookup yields CDR1 LGHNA and CDR2 YSLEER. CDR3 sequence reads: CASSQDQWGTTEAFF. The CDR3 nucleotides read TGCGCCAGCAGCCAAGATCAGTGGGGCACTACTGAAGCTTTCTTT.

The gene calls are TRBV29-1 and TRBJ2-5; D is ambiguous. CDR3 length: 10 amino acids. V was shortened by 4 bases and J by 5 bases, with 5 bases between the two germline ends. Germline V CDR1 and CDR2: SQVTM, ANQGSEA. The CDR3: CSVGWETQYF. CDR3 DNA sequence: TGCAGCGTTGGGTGGGAGACCCAGTACTTC. Supplemented by reference TRBV29-1 and TRBJ2-5, the full variable domain reads SAVISQKPSRDICQRGTSLTIQCQVDSQVTMMFWYRQQPGQSLTLIATANQGSEATYESGFVIDKFPISRPNLTFSTLTVSNMSPEDSSIYLCSVGWETQYFGPGTRLLVL.

This chain joins TRBV12-3 or TRBV12-4 and TRBJ2-3, with D uncertain. Deletions cut 6 bases from V and 5 bases from J, with 24 bases between. CDR3 size: 17 residues. The CDR3 loop is CASSHPSGRGVGDTQYF. For the CDR3, the DNA is TGTGCCAGCAGCCATCCATCCGGACGCGGCGTAGGAGATACGCAGTATTTT.

There are a few counts of this clonotype. An end of the junction differs from the germline gene, which may be a read error. V is TRBV7-3 and J is TRBJ2-1, with a tentative D call TRBD2 (5 bases). Germline V lookup: CDR1 SGHTA, CDR2 FQGTGA. CDR3 size: 14 residues. This chain's CDR3 is CASNLGPEAAEQFF. In DNA form, the CDR3 reads TGTGCCAGCAACTTAGGGCCGGAGGCGGCTGAGCAGTTCTTC.

The gene calls are TRBV20-1 and TRBJ2-3; D is perhaps TRBD1 (6 bases). CDR1 DFQATT and CDR2 SNEGSKA come from the germline V gene (reference sequence). The CDR3 totals 15 residues. CDR3 amino acids: CRDYRERTSTDTQYF. In DNA form, the CDR3 reads TGCAGAGATTACAGGGAACGTACTAGCACAGATACGCAGTATTTT.

This rearrangement joins TRBV6-5 to TRBJ2-3; 13 nucleotides line up with TRBD2. Germline CDR1 reads MNHEY; CDR2 reads SVGAGI. The CDR3 contains 18 residues. The J segment lost 4 bases and the V segment lost 6 bases, leaving 13 bases of the junction unmatched. The CDR3 reads CASSTTGTSGVFADTQYF. The CDR3 bases are TGTGCCAGCAGCACGACTGGGACTAGCGGGGTTTTCGCAGATACGCAGTATTTT.